Below, 10 T cell receptor beta chains from the same sample are listed, as sequenced in a study of patients and donors after allogeneic stem cell transplantation. TCRdb itself ran the RT-PCR reads through MiXCR, one entry per CDR3 protein. The sample consists of 57,000 or so distinct CDR3 sequences, roughly 14% of them appearing once. The sample consisted of blood, either unsorted or a sorted T cell fraction (not recorded which). Receptor source: a human donor who was either an allogeneic HSCT recipient or a stem cell or donor lymphocyte infusion donor (not recorded which). It is not recorded whose cells these are; they may come from a transplant donor.

This clonotype has at least ten counts. The chain carries TRBV27 and TRBJ1-3; TRBD1 might be the D (5 bases). Trimming cost V 8 bases and J 4 bases, with 18 bases left between them. CDR1 MNHEY and CDR2 SMNVEV come from the germline V gene (reference sequence). The CDR3 runs 15 residues. This CDR3 reads CASGHGGAPGNTIYF. The CDR3 DNA reads TGTGCCAGCGGACACGGCGGGGCCCCCGGAAACACCATATATTTT.

The V and J genes are TRBV10-3 and TRBJ2-3; D uncertain. The germline V gene has CDR1 ENHRY and CDR2 SYGVKD. The CDR3 length is 12 residues. Trimming removed 2 bases from V and 6 bases from J, with 6 bases in between. CDR3 nucleotides: TGTGCCATCAGTGAGGACGGGGATACGCAGTATTTT. Translated, it gives CAISEDGDTQYF.

This sequence joins TRBV7-6 and TRBJ2-5; D remains unclear. Germline V gene data show CDR1 as SGHVS and CDR2 as FNYEAQ. V lost 2 bases to trimming and J lost 12 bases, with 16 bases between them. CDR3 length equals 13 residues. Here the CDR3 reads CASSLKGLPEKYF. The CDR3 DNA follows: TGTGCCAGCAGCTTAAAAGGCCTCCCGGAGAAGTACTTC.

In this sample, this clonotype turned up many times. The gene calls are TRBV3-1 and TRBJ1-1; D uncertain. The CDR3 extends over 12 amino acids. CDR1 is LGHDT and CDR2 is YNNKEL in the germline V gene (reference sequence). Between the trimmed V and J ends, which lost 8 bases and 5 bases, there was a span of 12 bases. The CDR3 is CASDDGGTEAFF. CDR3 nucleotides: TGTGCCAGCGATGACGGAGGGACTGAAGCTTTCTTT.

This clonotype was observed at least ten times. V and J are TRBV29-1 and TRBJ1-2; a possible D gene is TRBD1 (6 bases). The V gene lost 6 bases and the J gene lost 4 bases, with 21 bases spanning the gap. The length of the CDR3 is 15 residues. Germline V gene data show CDR1 as SQVTM and CDR2 as ANQGSEA. The CDR3 nucleotides are TGCAGCGTCCCCAGGGAGGGGGACCGAATCTATGGCTACACCTTC. Amino acid sequence: CSVPREGDRIYGYTF.

The rearrangement uses TRBV21-1 and TRBJ2-2. TRBV21-1 has pseudogene status. The CDR3 length is 17 residues. Here the CDR3 reads CASSTPDGETNTGELFF. The CDR3, as DNA: TGTGCCAGCAGCACCCCAGACGGCGAAACGAACACCGGGGAGCTGTTTTTT.

This clonotype was seen repeatedly, ten times or more. This sequence joins TRBV10-3 and TRBJ1-2; 7 bases match TRBD1. Looked up from germline, CDR1 is ENHRY and CDR2 is SYGVKD. The CDR3 totals 12 residues. Unmatched junction bases numbered 11, after V lost 5 bases and J lost 14 bases. CDR3 DNA sequence: TGTGCCATCAGTCCCTCAGGGACAGAGTCGACCTTC. This codes for CAISPSGTESTF.

The table lists this clonotype with many counts. The limits of the CDR3 on the DNA are not certain, so only TCRdb's listed CDR3 is given. V usage is TRBV6-1 and J usage is TRBJ1-2; the table's TRBD1 call for D was not verified on the DNA. Germline V gene lookup returns CDR1 MNHNS and CDR2 SASEGT. The CDR3 region is 15 residues in length, termini included. CDR3: CASSSGQGWNYGYTF.

The chain has TRBV12-3 or TRBV12-4 and TRBJ2-7, with D possibly matching TRBD1 (5 bases). This CDR3 comprises 14 residues. Trimming removed 5 bases from V and 1 base from J, with 12 bases in between. The CDR3 DNA is TGTGCCAGCAGTACGGACATACCTTCCTACGAGCAGTACTTC. Amino acid sequence: CASSTDIPSYEQYF.

There are many counts of this clonotype. This chain connects TRBV7-9 to TRBJ1-5; 7 bases agree with TRBD1. Germline V CDR1 and CDR2: SEHNR, FQNEAQ (reference sequence). J gave up 15 bases and V 1 base, and 9 bases lay outside the gene matches. The CDR3 has 13 amino acids. Here the CDR3 reads CASSLDLGQTRHF. In DNA form, the CDR3 reads TGTGCCAGCAGCTTAGATCTGGGACAGACACGGCATTTT.